A single sample gave rise to the 32 T cell receptor beta chains below, sequenced in a study of identical twins. TCRdb analysed the 5' RACE reads with MiXCR anew, one entry per CDR3 protein. The profile shows 1.5 million or so distinct CDR3 sequences, about 32% of them singletons. Sequenced: cord blood. Source of these receptors: a newborn girl in good health.

This chain connects TRBV3-1 to TRBJ2-1, with D possibly being TRBD1 (5 bases). Germline-derived CDR1 and CDR2 are LGHDT and YNNKEL (reference sequence). V was shortened by 7 bases and J by 4 bases, with 11 bases between the two germline ends. CDR3 size: 13 residues. The CDR3 loop reads CASTGPLYNEQFF. CDR3 bases: TGTGCCAGCACAGGGCCCCTTTACAATGAGCAGTTCTTC.

The genes are TRBV5-6 and TRBJ1-1, with D uncertain. From germline, CDR1 is SGHDT and CDR2 YYEEEE. This CDR3 comprises 12 residues. Trimming took 7 bases from V and 2 from J, leaving 9 bases between them. Here the CDR3 reads CASGSFNTEAFF. The CDR3 DNA is TGTGCCAGCGGGTCCTTTAACACTGAAGCTTTCTTT.

To note about this clonotype: One end of the junction does not line up with germline, which may come from a read error. The V call is TRBV28, the J call TRBJ2-7, with 9 nucleotides matching TRBD2. Germline lookup yields CDR1 MDHEN and CDR2 SYDVKM. This CDR3 spans 17 amino acids. The CDR3 reads CASSFSLGGRAPYGQYF. In DNA, the CDR3 is TGTGCCAGCAGTTTTTCACTGGGCGGGAGGGCTCCGTACGGGCAGTACTTC.

The rearrangement uses TRBV6-5 and TRBJ2-3; 11 bases are shared with TRBD2. Germline V gene data show CDR1 as MNHEY and CDR2 as SVGAGI. The J segment lost 6 bases and the V segment lost 0 bases, leaving 11 bases of the junction unmatched. The CDR3 is made up of 18 amino acids. DNA of the CDR3: TGTGCCAGCAGTTACTCGACGGCGCTAGCGGGGGGAGAGGATACGCAGTATTTT. Its protein product is CASSYSTALAGGEDTQYF.

This clonotype appeared a few times. This sequence joins TRBV6-6 and TRBJ1-4, with D maybe TRBD1 (6 bases). V lost 6 bases and J 7 bases, leaving 18 bases between the germline ends. This CDR3 region has 15 residues. Germline V gene data show CDR1 as MNHNY and CDR2 as SVGAGI (reference sequence). CDR3 in DNA: TGTGCCAGCAGAGACAGGAGAGGGGCGCTTGAAAAACTGTTTTTT. Its protein product is CASRDRRGALEKLFF.

The CDR3 protein is CASSQGEFNSPLHF. The CDR3 DNA reads TGTGCCAGCAGCCAAGGGGAGTTTAATTCACCCCTCCACTTT. The chain employs TRBV14 and TRBJ1-6, with D uncertain. The CDR3 runs 14 residues. Germline CDR1 SGHDN, CDR2 FVKESK. Trimming stripped 1 base from V and 6 bases from J, with 7 bases between.

The chain recombines TRBV28 with TRBJ2-6; D not certain. Germline-derived CDR1 and CDR2 are MDHEN and SYDVKM. The CDR3 contains 15 residues. Trimming stripped 5 bases from V and 6 bases from J, with 14 bases between. CDR3 amino acids: CASSHLPGLANVLTF. CDR3 nucleotide sequence: TGTGCCAGCAGTCACCTACCCGGATTGGCCAACGTCCTGACTTTC.

The CDR3, as DNA: TGTGCCATCAGTGCAGGGGCGTTGGTCAATGAGCAGTTCTTC. Amino acid sequence: CAISAGALVNEQFF. The chain couples TRBV10-3 to TRBJ2-1, with D possibly matching TRBD1 (6 bases). The CDR3 has 14 residues. Between the trimmed V and J ends, which lost 4 bases and 6 bases, there was a span of 13 bases. CDR1 and CDR2 (germline): ENHRY, SYGVKD.

This clonotype was counted only a few times. V gene TRBV20-1 combines with J gene TRBJ2-1; D gene uncertain. The CDR3 length is 13 residues. V was shortened by 6 bases and J by 8 bases, with 17 bases between the two germline ends. From germline, CDR1 is DFQATT and CDR2 SNEGSKA (reference sequence). The CDR3: CSARPRGWDEQFF. The CDR3 DNA is TGCAGTGCCCGACCCCGTGGTTGGGATGAGCAGTTCTTC.

CDR3 coding DNA: TGTGCCAGCAGTTACGAGGGGGGCACCGGGGAGCTGTTTTTT. This codes for CASSYEGGTGELFF. The gene calls are TRBV6-5 and TRBJ2-2; D assignment may be TRBD1 or TRBD2 (6 bases each). The germline V gene has CDR1 MNHEY and CDR2 SVGAGI. Between the trimmed V and J ends, which lost 2 bases and 4 bases, there was a span of 8 bases. The CDR3 runs to 14 residues.

Concerning this clonotype itself: Mismatch with germline at one junction end may stem from a read error. V gene TRBV3-1 combines with J gene TRBJ2-5, with unresolved D. The assigned J gene may be wrong: the sequence end matches TRBJ2-7 better. Per germline, CDR1 LGHDT and CDR2 YNNKEL (reference sequence). The CDR3 spans 14 residues. The CDR3: CVSSQVEASYEQYF. CDR3 in DNA: TGTGTCAGCAGCCAGGTTGAGGCATCCTACGAGCAGTACTTC.

V gene TRBV2 combines with J gene TRBJ2-1; 11 nucleotides align to TRBD2. Trimming at V came to 9 bases and at J to 6 bases, leaving 10 bases not matched to a gene. CDR1 and CDR2 from the germline V gene are SNHLY and FYNNEI. The CDR3 sequence is 15 residues long. For the CDR3, the DNA is TGTGCCAGGCGAATAGCGGGAGGGCCCTCCAATGAGCAGTTCTTC. This sequence encodes CARRIAGGPSNEQFF.

This clonotype was seen only a few times. The V call is TRBV28, the J call TRBJ2-1; 9 positions match TRBD2. Germline V gives CDR1 MDHEN, CDR2 SYDVKM. Losses at the gene ends were 4 bases for V and 2 bases for J; bases not matched to a gene: 9. The length of the CDR3 is 17 residues. For the CDR3, the DNA is TGTGCCAGCAGTTCGGGGTTTGGCGGGAGGGCCTACAATGAGCAGTTCTTC. Protein: CASSSGFGGRAYNEQFF.

The CDR3 is CAATPTLRTNTGELFF. Here the CDR3 DNA reads TGTGCCGCAACCCCCACACTACGTACGAACACCGGGGAGCTGTTTTTT. The chain has TRBV6-6 and TRBJ2-2; no reliable D call. The CDR3 has 16 residues. Trimming removed 11 bases at V and 0 bases at J, with 19 bases between. The V gene's germline CDR1 is MNHNY and CDR2 SVGAGI (reference sequence).

A few counts support this clonotype. This chain uses TRBV20-1 with TRBJ2-1; TRBD2 agrees at 7 bases. The CDR3 has 14 amino acids. Germline V gives CDR1 DFQATT, CDR2 SNEGSKA (reference sequence). V dropped 6 bases and J dropped 5; count of bases not matched to a gene: 10. The DNA for the CDR3 is TGCAGTGCCCCAGCGGGACTAAGAAACAATGAGCAGTTCTTC. Protein product: CSAPAGLRNNEQFF.

The genes are TRBV6-2 or TRBV6-3 and TRBJ2-3, with D maybe TRBD2 (7 bases). Trimming cost V 1 base and J 7 bases, with 12 bases left between them. The CDR3 consists of 14 residues. Germline V gene sequence: CDR1 MNHEY, CDR2 SVGEGT. In DNA, the CDR3 is TGTGCCAGCAGTTACTTGGGGGGGCAAAATACGCAGTATTTT. Its protein is CASSYLGGQNTQYF.

In regard to this clonotype: A read error is possible here, since a much larger clone lies one base away. The rearrangement joins TRBV4-2 to TRBJ2-1; D perhaps matches TRBD1 (6 bases). CDR1 is LGHNA and CDR2 is YNFKEQ in the germline V gene. The CDR3 length is 14 residues. The CDR3 nucleotides read TGTGCCTGCAGCCAAGAACGCAGGGGCAATGAGCAGTTCTTC. Translation gives CACSQERRGNEQFF.

This clonotype was seen more than once but under ten times. The rearrangement links TRBV12-3 or TRBV12-4 to TRBJ2-3; TRBD2 agrees at 12 bases. The CDR3 is 16 amino acids. After removal of 3 bases from V and 2 bases from J, the junction contained 3 bases not matched to a gene. CDR3 region: CASSFRLAGDTDTQYF. The CDR3 DNA follows: TGTGCCAGCAGTTTTAGACTAGCGGGAGACACAGATACGCAGTATTTT.

The J gene is TRBJ2-7, the V gene TRBV20-1, with D tentatively TRBD2 (6 bases). CDR3 length: 15 amino acids. The V gene's germline CDR1 is DFQATT and CDR2 SNEGSKA (reference sequence). V was cut by 0 bases and J by 2 bases, with 14 bases left in between. The CDR3 DNA reads TGCAGTGCTAGAGATCCCGGGGGACGACCCTACGAGCAGTACTTC. Protein sequence: CSARDPGGRPYEQYF.

This clonotype has just a few counts. V gene TRBV27 combines with J gene TRBJ2-5, with D perhaps TRBD1 (6 bases). The CDR3 spans 14 residues. CDR1 MNHEY and CDR2 SMNVEV come from the germline V gene (reference sequence). V was trimmed by 0 bases and J by 4 bases, leaving 9 bases between them. CDR3 DNA: TGTGCCAGCAGTTTATCGCAGACAGGAGAGACCCAGTACTTC. Amino acids: CASSLSQTGETQYF.

The V call is TRBV12-3 or TRBV12-4, the J call TRBJ2-4; no reliable D call. CDR3 size: 16 residues. V shed 5 bases and J shed 0 bases, with 14 bases lying between them. The CDR3 loop is CASSNGNTLAKNIQYF. The CDR3, as DNA: TGTGCCAGCAGTAATGGTAACACCCTAGCCAAAAACATTCAGTACTTC.

The J gene is TRBJ2-2, the V gene TRBV28; D is possibly TRBD2 (5 bases). Germline loops: CDR1 MDHEN, CDR2 SYDVKM. CDR3 length: 13 amino acids. V was clipped by 7 bases and J by 5 bases, with 11 bases between them. The DNA for the CDR3 is TGTGCCAGCAAGAGGGCCGGGACCGGGGAGCTGTTTTTT. Translated, it gives CASKRAGTGELFF.

In its sample, this clonotype was seen a few times. V and J are TRBV14 and TRBJ2-3, with D perhaps assigned TRBD1 or TRBD2 (5 bases each). Trimming removed 3 bases at V and 6 bases at J, with 16 bases between. The germline CDR1 and CDR2 sequences are SGHDN and FVKESK. The CDR3 has 15 amino acids. In DNA form, the CDR3 reads TGTGCCAGCAGCCAGCCCGGGGCCCTAAGGGATACGCAGTATTTT. It translates to CASSQPGALRDTQYF.

The chain employs TRBV12-3 or TRBV12-4 and TRBJ2-5; 8 bases map to TRBD2. The CDR3 runs 17 residues. The ends lost 5 bases at V and 3 bases at J; junction bases unmatched: 14. The CDR3: CASSPTSQAGGKETQYF. CDR3 coding DNA: TGTGCCAGCAGTCCTACCTCCCAGGCGGGGGGAAAAGAGACCCAGTACTTC.

The V and J genes are TRBV7-2 and TRBJ2-5; D gene uncertain. The J call may be mistaken, given a closer DNA end match to TRBJ2-7. The CDR3 has 13 amino acids. Per germline, CDR1 SGHTA and CDR2 FQGNSA. Written as DNA, the CDR3 is TGTGCCAGCAGCTTAACCAGGCTCTACGAGCAGTACTTC. It codes for CASSLTRLYEQYF.

The chain links TRBV2 to TRBJ2-7; D is possibly TRBD1 (6 bases). This CDR3 comprises 13 residues. In germline, CDR1 is SNHLY, CDR2 FYNNEI. The V and J ends lost 4 bases and 5 bases respectively, with 12 bases between them. The DNA for the CDR3 is TGTGCCAGCAGTGTGCAGGGGATCCACGAGCAGTACTTC. Translation: CASSVQGIHEQYF.

As DNA, the CDR3 is TGCGCCAGCAGCTTGGGTGGCAGGTCCGGTCAGCCCCAGCATTTT. Protein sequence: CASSLGGRSGQPQHF. The chain couples TRBV5-1 to TRBJ1-5; D call uncertain. This CDR3 region has 15 residues. Between the trimmed V and J ends, which lost 0 bases and 6 bases, there was a span of 13 bases. CDR1 SGHRS and CDR2 YFSETQ come from the germline V gene.

The chain couples TRBV27 to TRBJ2-1; 9 nucleotides line up with TRBD2. Unmatched junction bases numbered 7, after V lost 0 bases and J lost 10 bases. Per the germline V gene, CDR1 is MNHEY and CDR2 is SMNVEV (reference sequence). This CDR3 has 15 amino acids. CDR3 protein: CASSLSLAGSYEQFF. As DNA, the CDR3 is TGTGCCAGCAGTTTATCACTAGCGGGCTCCTACGAGCAGTTCTTC.

The chain has TRBV4-2 and TRBJ2-1; TRBD2 agrees at 12 bases. This CDR3 is built from 18 residues. The trim removed 1 base at V and 4 bases at J, leaving 8 bases unmatched. Germline-derived CDR1 and CDR2 are LGHNA and YNFKEQ. The CDR3 nucleotides are TGTGCCAGCAGCCAAGGGACTAGCGGGAACGGGTGGTACAATGAGCAGTTCTTC. Translation: CASSQGTSGNGWYNEQFF.

The chain recombines TRBV27 with TRBJ2-2; D is perhaps TRBD1 (6 bases). Trimming shortened V by 2 bases and J by 3 bases, and 16 bases separated the two germline ends. The CDR3 spans 17 residues. Germline V CDR1 and CDR2: MNHEY, SMNVEV (reference sequence). The CDR3 DNA follows: TGTGCCAGCAGTTTAAGGCCGCTGGGGACACACACCGGGGAGCTGTTTTTT. Amino acids: CASSLRPLGTHTGELFF.

The chain links TRBV20-1 to TRBJ2-4; no clear D gene. Germline lookup yields CDR1 DFQATT and CDR2 SNEGSKA (reference sequence). V was clipped by 0 bases and J by 2 bases, with 14 bases between them. The CDR3 sequence is 16 residues long. The CDR3 sequence is CSARDMHEVPKNIQYF. The CDR3 nucleotides are TGCAGTGCTAGAGACATGCACGAGGTTCCCAAAAACATTCAGTACTTC.

This clonotype was detected a few times. V is TRBV20-1 and J is TRBJ2-7; 9 bases fit TRBD1. The CDR3 sequence is 14 residues long. CDR1 and CDR2 from the germline V gene are DFQATT and SNEGSKA (reference sequence). Trimming removed 0 bases from V and 4 bases from J; junction bases left unmatched: 4. CDR3 amino acids: CSARDGQGRYEQYF. In DNA, the CDR3 is TGCAGTGCTAGAGACGGACAGGGGAGATACGAGCAGTACTTC.